These 27 T cell receptor beta chains were sequenced from one sample in a study of T cells in AML relapse after transplant. Amplification used RNA template and a modified RACE PCR instead of multiplex PCR. Each CDR3 protein is one row after TCRdb ran MiXCR on the PCR reads. This table has approximately 3,000 distinct CDR3 sequences, roughly 10% appearing once. The sample here was bone marrow, either the whole sample or a sorted T cell fraction (not recorded which), taken in complete remission. The receptors derive from a human donor who had a stem cell transplant for acute myeloid leukemia. Some T cells may be provided by the graft donor.

By proportion, this clonotype is medium-sized (0.01 to 0.1%). This chain joins TRBV12-3 or TRBV12-4 and TRBJ2-3; 7 bases line up with TRBD1. The CDR3 contains 17 residues. J gave up 0 bases and V 2 bases, and 8 bases lay outside the gene matches. The CDR3 spells CASSLPRTGPSTDTQYF. The CDR3, as DNA: TGTGCCAGCAGTTTACCTCGGACAGGCCCTAGCACAGATACGCAGTATTTT.

In the case of this clonotype: A much larger clone sits a single nucleotide away, making a read error possible. The chain's CDR3 is CASSDRGRSSYNEQYF. The CDR3 DNA reads TGTGCCAGCAGTGACCGGGGGAGGAGCTCCTACAATGAGCAGTACTTC. This chain connects TRBV6-2 or TRBV6-3 to TRBJ2-5; possible D gene TRBD2, 6 bases. In germline, CDR1 is MNHEY, CDR2 SVGEGT. The ends were cut back, 5 bases at V and 11 bases at J, with 27 bases in the middle. The CDR3 covers 16 residues.

The chain recombines TRBV11-3 with TRBJ1-1, with 7 bases that match TRBD1. The CDR3 length is 15 residues. After removal of 5 bases from V and 5 bases from J, the junction contained 11 bases not matched to a gene. Germline loops: CDR1 SGHNT, CDR2 YENEEA. The DNA of the CDR3 is TGTGCCAGCAGCGTGTCAAACAGGGGAGGTACTGAAGCTTTCTTT. Translated, it gives CASSVSNRGGTEAFF.

This clonotype showed up just a few times. The gene calls are TRBV5-5 and TRBJ2-2, with TRBD1 as a possible D gene (5 bases). Germline V gives CDR1 SGHKS, CDR2 YYEKEE (reference sequence). The CDR3 totals 15 residues. The V end was cut by 0 bases, the J end by 6 bases, with 12 bases between. CDR3 in amino acids: CASSLGRAVAGELFF. The CDR3 coding sequence is TGTGCCAGCAGCTTGGGCAGGGCGGTGGCCGGGGAGCTGTTTTTT.

In the case of this clonotype: A single base separates this from a much larger clone, so it may be a read error. The rearrangement links TRBV6-2 or TRBV6-3 to TRBJ1-5; no clear D gene. Germline CDR1 MNHEY, CDR2 SVGEGT. Trimming removed 2 bases from V and 2 bases from J, with 13 bases in between. This CDR3 comprises 16 residues. CDR3 in DNA: TGTGCCAGCAGTTACCCGACGGAGTCAGGCAATCAGCCCCAGCATTTT. Its protein product is CASSYPTESGNQPQHF.

V gene TRBV7-2 combines with J gene TRBJ2-7; D is undetermined. Germline CDR1 reads SGHTA; CDR2 reads FQGNSA. V shed 5 bases and J shed 0 bases, with 11 bases lying between them. This CDR3 contains 14 residues. CDR3 sequence (DNA): TGTGCCAGCAGCCCCCGTGACAACTCCTACGAGCAGTACTTC. It yields the protein CASSPRDNSYEQYF.

This clonotype has at least ten counts. This chain links TRBV5-8 with TRBJ1-2; 7 positions agree with TRBD1. The J segment lost 8 bases and the V segment lost 3 bases, leaving 4 bases of the junction unmatched. Germline CDR1 and CDR2: SGHTS and YDEGEE. The CDR3 totals 12 residues. CDR3 in amino acids: CASSSTGFGYTF. CDR3 sequence (DNA): TGTGCCAGCAGCTCGACAGGGTTCGGCTACACCTTC.

This clonotype is medium-sized (0.01 to 0.1%). The chain carries TRBV10-3 and TRBJ2-4; TRBD2 is a possible D gene (5 bases). Trimming stripped 0 bases from V and 1 base from J, with 7 bases between. Germline-derived CDR1 and CDR2 are ENHRY and SYGVKD. This CDR3 contains 15 residues. The CDR3 protein is CAISESTNAKNIQYF. DNA of the CDR3: TGTGCCATCAGTGAGTCGACTAATGCCAAAAACATTCAGTACTTC.

By proportion, this clonotype is medium-sized. The chain recombines TRBV20-1 with TRBJ2-6, with TRBD1 matching over 9 bases. The germline V gene has CDR1 DFQATT and CDR2 SNEGSKA (reference sequence). J gave up 1 base and V 2 bases, and 15 bases lay outside the gene matches. The CDR3 has 20 residues. CDR3 DNA: TGCAGTGCTAGACCCTTCCGGTGGACAGGGGAAGAATCTGGGGCCAACGTCCTGACTTTC. Amino acid sequence: CSARPFRWTGEESGANVLTF.

This clonotype is categorized as medium-sized. The CDR3, as DNA: TGCGCCAGCAGCCCGACTAGCGGGGCCAACAATGAGCAGTTCTTC. Translated: CASSPTSGANNEQFF. This chain uses TRBV4-1 with TRBJ2-1; 11 bases align to TRBD2. Looked up from germline, CDR1 is MGHRA and CDR2 is YSYEKL. The CDR3 runs to 15 residues. J lost 5 bases, V lost 4 bases, and 4 bases had no gene match.

This clonotype is categorized as medium-sized (0.01 to 0.1%). This chain connects TRBV20-1 to TRBJ1-3; D gene unclear. The CDR3 is made up of 14 amino acids. The germline V gene encodes CDR1 DFQATT and CDR2 SNEGSKA (reference sequence). Trimming cost V 1 base and J 0 bases, with 7 bases left between them. CDR3 in amino acids: CSARGWTSGNTIYF. In nucleotides, the CDR3 is TGCAGTGCTAGAGGATGGACCTCTGGAAACACCATATATTTT.

This clonotype is large (0.1 to 1%) in the sample. The V and J genes are TRBV10-3 and TRBJ1-4, with no clear D. There are 15 residues in the CDR3. CDR1 and CDR2 (germline): ENHRY, SYGVKD. The ends were cut back, 0 bases at V and 3 bases at J, with 8 bases in the middle. The CDR3 DNA is TGTGCCATCAGTGAGTCAGGAGTTCCTAATGAAAAACTGTTTTTT. It encodes CAISESGVPNEKLFF.

In its sample, this clonotype ranks as medium-sized. The chain joins TRBV11-2 to TRBJ2-3; D uncertain. V lost 6 bases, J lost 1 base, and 5 bases lay in between. This CDR3 has 12 amino acids. Germline V gene lookup returns CDR1 SGHAT and CDR2 FQNNGV. CDR3 loop: CASRGGTDTQYF. The CDR3, as DNA: TGTGCCAGCAGAGGAGGCACAGATACGCAGTATTTT.

This clonotype is medium-sized within its sample. This chain joins TRBV7-9 and TRBJ1-4; the D gene is possibly TRBD1 (5 bases). The CDR3 runs 12 residues. V was pared by 7 bases and J by 4 bases, with 7 bases between. The germline V gene encodes CDR1 SEHNR and CDR2 FQNEAQ (reference sequence). The CDR3 sequence: CASNRNNEKLFF. CDR3 sequence (DNA): TGTGCCAGCAACAGGAATAATGAAAAACTGTTTTTT.

The table lists this clonotype with many counts. The V and J genes are TRBV6-2 or TRBV6-3 and TRBJ2-1; 15 positions agree with TRBD2. Germline V gives CDR1 MNHEY, CDR2 SVGEGT. The junction had 7 bases not matched to a gene; V was cut back by 5 bases and J by 2 bases. CDR3 length: 18 residues. The CDR3 DNA reads TGTGCCAGCAGTCCCCAGGGACTAGCGGGGGGACCCTACAATGAGCAGTTCTTC. This sequence encodes CASSPQGLAGGPYNEQFF.

This clonotype has at least ten counts. V is TRBV7-9 and J is TRBJ1-2; no clear D. Trimming stripped 5 bases from V and 5 bases from J, with 15 bases between. Germline V gene data show CDR1 as SEHNR and CDR2 as FQNEAQ (reference sequence). The CDR3 loop spans 14 amino acids. The CDR3 DNA sequence: TGTGCCAGCAGCAAAGGGCCAGAGGAATATGGCTACACCTTC. Encoded protein: CASSKGPEEYGYTF.

The chain carries TRBV5-1 and TRBJ2-6; D gene uncertain. The CDR3 is made up of 16 amino acids. Trimming shortened V by 3 bases and J by 0 bases, and 10 bases separated the two germline ends. Per the germline V gene, CDR1 is SGHRS and CDR2 is YFSETQ. CDR3 in DNA: TGCGCCAGCAGCTCGGACGGCAACTCTGGGGCCAACGTCCTGACTTTC. This encodes CASSSDGNSGANVLTF. The full variable domain, its missing parts supplied by reference TRBV5-1 and TRBJ2-6, is KAGVTQTPRYLIKTRGQQVTLSCSPISGHRSVSWYQQTPGQGLQFLFEYFSETQRNKGNFPGRFSGRQFSNSRSEMNVSTLELGDSALYLCASSSDGNSGANVLTFGAGSRLTVL.

The genes are TRBV2 and TRBJ2-5, with D hard to call. Trimming left V 1 base short and J 4 bases short, with 1 base between. From germline, CDR1 is SNHLY and CDR2 FYNNEI. The CDR3 length is 11 residues. The CDR3 loop reads CASSEGETQYF. The CDR3 bases are TGTGCCAGCAGTGAAGGAGAGACCCAGTACTTC.

This clonotype qualifies as medium-sized. This chain uses TRBV12-3 or TRBV12-4 with TRBJ1-2; D is ambiguous. The CDR3 runs to 14 residues. V was trimmed by 6 bases and J by 2 bases, leaving 13 bases between them. CDR3 protein: CASSQPGLNYGYTF. The DNA of the CDR3 is TGTGCCAGCAGCCAACCGGGCCTAAACTATGGCTACACCTTC.

The J gene is TRBJ2-1, the V gene TRBV9, with D possibly matching TRBD2 (5 bases). Trimming took off 4 bases at V and 4 bases at J, with 15 bases between the two ends. The CDR3 is 15 residues long. Germline V gene lookup returns CDR1 SGDLS and CDR2 YYNGEE. As DNA, the CDR3 is TGTGCCAGCAGCTTTGATACCGGGGAATACAATGAGCAGTTCTTC. This codes for CASSFDTGEYNEQFF.

This clonotype is judged medium-sized (0.01 to 0.1%). V gene TRBV27 combines with J gene TRBJ1-1, with unresolved D. Germline assignment: CDR1 MNHEY and CDR2 SMNVEV (reference sequence). The CDR3 totals 13 residues. Trimming took 5 bases from V and 1 from J, leaving 8 bases between them. In nucleotides, the CDR3 is TGTGCCAGCAGTCGTCTTTGGAACACTGAAGCTTTCTTT. Protein sequence: CASSRLWNTEAFF.

This clonotype was picked up a small number of times. V and J are TRBV4-3 and TRBJ1-2, with D unresolved. Germline V CDR1 and CDR2: LGHNA, YSLEER. The V and J ends lost 0 bases and 6 bases respectively, with 11 bases between them. This CDR3 spans 14 amino acids. CDR3 DNA: TGCGCCAGCAGCCAAGACACTGGACTGGATGGCTACACCTTC. This codes for CASSQDTGLDGYTF.

This clonotype was counted at least ten times. The chain combines TRBV2 with TRBJ2-3, with TRBD1 identical over 7 bases. V lost 5 bases to trimming and J lost 1 base; unmatched junction nucleotides: 15. Germline CDR1 is SNHLY and CDR2 is FYNNEI. The CDR3 is 18 amino acids. In nucleotides, the CDR3 is TGTGCCAGCAGTCAATCAATTCTGCAGGGGACAGGCACAGATACGCAGTATTTT. Protein: CASSQSILQGTGTDTQYF. Full variable domain (remainder filled in from reference TRBV2 and TRBJ2-3): EPEVTQTPSHQVTQMGQEVILRCVPISNHLYFYWYRQILGQKVEFLVSFYNNEISEKSEIFDDQFSVERPDGSNFTLKIRSTKLEDSAMYFCASSQSILQGTGTDTQYFGPGTRLTVL.

The chain is built from TRBV12-3 or TRBV12-4 and TRBJ2-4; TRBD1 might be the D (6 bases). Trimming pared 7 bases from V and 6 bases from J, leaving 10 bases between. The CDR3 consists of 12 residues. The CDR3 DNA is TGTGCCAGCATAGGACAGTCAAACATTCAGTACTTC. Residues: CASIGQSNIQYF.

Sample share makes this clonotype medium-sized. The rearrangement uses TRBV5-1 and TRBJ1-6; 7 positions match TRBD1. V gave up 0 bases and J gave up 10 bases; unmatched junction bases: 7. Per the germline V gene, CDR1 is SGHRS and CDR2 is YFSETQ. The CDR3 totals 15 residues. CDR3 protein: CASSLEGAISSPLHF. CDR3 bases: TGCGCCAGCAGCTTGGAGGGGGCTATATCCTCACCCCTCCACTTT.

This clonotype was found many times. The chain recombines TRBV5-1 with TRBJ1-2; 7 bases fit TRBD1. Germline V gives CDR1 SGHRS, CDR2 YFSETQ. Trimming took 0 bases from V and 4 from J; bases not matched to a gene: 3. The CDR3 consists of 14 residues. CDR3 in DNA: TGCGCCAGCAGCTTGGCAACAGGGGCCTATGGCTACACCTTC. This sequence encodes CASSLATGAYGYTF.

To note about this clonotype: One end of the junction does not line up with germline, which may come from a read error. This sequence joins TRBV20-1 and TRBJ2-3, with D maybe TRBD2 (6 bases). Germline CDR1 reads DFQATT; CDR2 reads SNEGSKA (reference sequence). This CDR3 spans 12 amino acids. The CDR3 loop reads CSAKEGTDMQYF. The CDR3 coding sequence is TGCAGTGCTAAGGAGGGCACAGATATGCAGTATTTT.